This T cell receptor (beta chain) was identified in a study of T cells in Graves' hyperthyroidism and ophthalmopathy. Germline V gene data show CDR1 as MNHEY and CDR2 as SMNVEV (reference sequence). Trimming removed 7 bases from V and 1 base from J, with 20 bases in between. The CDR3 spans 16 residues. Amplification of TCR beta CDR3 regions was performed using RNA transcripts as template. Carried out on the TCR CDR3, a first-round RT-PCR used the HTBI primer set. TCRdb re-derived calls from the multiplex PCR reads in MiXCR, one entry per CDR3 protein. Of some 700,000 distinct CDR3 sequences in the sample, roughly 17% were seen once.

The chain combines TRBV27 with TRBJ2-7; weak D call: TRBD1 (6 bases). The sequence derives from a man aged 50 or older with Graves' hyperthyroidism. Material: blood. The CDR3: CASNFSTGTLSYEQYF. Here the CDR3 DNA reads TGTGCCAGCAATTTCTCCACCGGGACACTATCCTACGAGCAGTACTTC.